This passage covers 21 T cell receptor beta chains from one sample sequenced in a study of T cells in women clearing cervical HPV infection. TCRdb's table, derived via immunoSEQ multiplex PCR, lists solely in-frame clones and lacks some. This listing includes approximately 28,000 clones. Input material: blood buffy coat. These receptors were obtained from a woman between 18 and 69 years old with a cervical HPV16 infection that either progressed to CIN3+ or cleared (not recorded which).

Of note for this clone: Coverage ceases 3 residues before the CDR3 finishes, and the germline J gene fills in the end. The rearrangement links TRBV5-4 to TRBJ1-1; D is perhaps TRBD1 (6 bases). CDR1 is SGHNT, CDR2 YYREEE, per germline (reference sequence). Trimming took off 0 bases at V and 4 bases at J, with 16 bases between the two ends. The CDR3 consists of 16 residues. The covered CDR3 bases are TGTGCCAGCAGCTTGGGCCCCAACAGGGTGGTCACTGAA. Protein: CASSLGPNRVVTE. In full, the CDR3 reads CASSLGPNRVVTEAFF.

In regard to this clone: The CDR3 extends 3 residues past the end of the read, so its final part is completed from the germline J gene. The V call is TRBV30, the J call TRBJ2-1; 7 nucleotides match TRBD1. Germline assignment: CDR1 GTSNPN and CDR2 SVGIG (reference sequence). Unmatched junction bases numbered 4, after V lost 4 bases and J lost 7 bases. This CDR3 is 12 amino acids long. CDR3 protein: CAWTGGGNEQFF. CDR3 bases read: TGTGCCTGGACAGGGGGTGGAAATGAG.

About this clone itself: The DNA ends 3 residues before the CDR3 does, and the rest of the CDR3 is filled in from the germline J gene. This chain uses TRBV28 with TRBJ1-4; D is perhaps TRBD1 (6 bases). Trimming pared 5 bases from V and 2 bases from J, leaving 15 bases between. The length of the CDR3 is 16 residues. Germline assignment: CDR1 MDHEN and CDR2 SYDVKM. The CDR3 bases that were read are TGTGCCAGCAGTCCTACAGGGTACGCGACTAATGAAAAA. Protein product: CASSPTGYATNEK. The CDR3 as a whole reads CASSPTGYATNEKLFF.

With regard to this clone: Read coverage stops 3 residues before the CDR3 terminus; the germline J gene supplies the remainder. Additional DNA sequences in this sample encode the identical CDR3. The chain has TRBV18 and TRBJ2-5; TRBD2 agrees at 11 bases. CDR1 is KGHSH, CDR2 LQKENI, per germline. Trimming took 0 bases from V and 2 from J; bases not matched to a gene: 5. CDR3 length equals 17 residues. The part of the CDR3 DNA that was read is TGTGCCAGCTCACCACCAACTAGCGGGAGTTGGCAAGAGACC. Its translation: CASSPPTSGSWQET. The whole CDR3 is CASSPPTSGSWQETQYF. The whole variable domain, filled in from reference TRBV18 and TRBJ2-5, reads NAGVMQNPRHLVRRRGQEARLRCSPMKGHSHVYWYRQLPEEGLKFMVYLQKENIIDESGMPKERFSAEFPKEGPSILRIQQVVRGDSAAYFCASSPPTSGSWQETQYFGPGTRLLVL.

As concerns this clone: The read terminates 3 residues before the CDR3 end, so the remaining end is supplied by the germline J gene. The J gene is TRBJ2-2, the V gene TRBV2; TRBD2 matches 7 bases. Germline V CDR1 and CDR2: SNHLY, FYNNEI. V lost 6 bases, J lost 8 bases, and 9 bases stayed unmatched. CDR3 length equals 14 residues. This CDR3 reads CASRGRGTTGELFF. The sequenced CDR3 bases are TGTGCCAGCAGGGGACGAGGGACTACTGGGGAG.

Note on this clone: The CDR3 end lies 3 residues beyond the end of the read and is filled in from the germline J gene. This sequence joins TRBV20-1 and TRBJ2-3, with 8 bases aligning to TRBD2. The CDR3 consists of 15 residues. Germline CDR1 reads DFQATT; CDR2 reads SNEGSKA (reference sequence). V dropped 4 bases and J dropped 2; count of bases not matched to a gene: 8. CDR3: CSATLFSGATDTQYF. CDR3 DNA, as far as it was read: TGCAGTGCTACCCTTTTTAGCGGGGCCACAGATACG.

For this clone: The read is 3 residues too short to cover the CDR3 end, so that end is filled in from the germline J gene. This chain uses TRBV18 with TRBJ2-3; 7 bases match TRBD1. This CDR3 spans 14 amino acids. CDR1 KGHSH and CDR2 LQKENI come from the germline V gene. The V and J ends lost 4 bases and 0 bases, in that order; junction bases with no gene match: 1. The covered CDR3 bases are TGTGCCAGCTCACTGGGACAGAGCACAGATACG. It translates to CASSLGQSTDT. The entire CDR3 is CASSLGQSTDTQYF. The variable domain in full, completed from reference TRBV18 and TRBJ2-3, reads NAGVMQNPRHLVRRRGQEARLRCSPMKGHSHVYWYRQLPEEGLKFMVYLQKENIIDESGMPKERFSAEFPKEGPSILRIQQVVRGDSAAYFCASSLGQSTDTQYFGPGTRLTVL.

Of note for this clone: The read ends 3 residues before the CDR3 terminus; that terminus is restored from the germline J gene. The chain links TRBV4-1 to TRBJ1-5; no clear D gene. The V gene lost 2 bases and the J gene lost 7 bases, with 15 bases spanning the gap. This CDR3 is 15 amino acids long. CDR1 is MGHRA and CDR2 is YSYEKL in the germline V gene. The sequenced CDR3 bases are TGCGCCAGCAGCCAATATCGGCAGGCATCCCAGCCC. Protein sequence: CASSQYRQASQP. The full CDR3 reads CASSQYRQASQPQHF.

Concerning this clone itself: The sequence runs out 3 residues before the end of the CDR3; the remainder is reconstructed from the germline J gene. The rearrangement links TRBV7-8 to TRBJ1-6; 7 bases agree with TRBD1. After removal of 5 bases from V and 8 bases from J, the junction contained 9 bases not matched to a gene. Germline V gene data show CDR1 as SGHVS and CDR2 as FQNEAQ. CDR3 length equals 15 residues. The chain's CDR3 is CASSPKTGRDSPLHF. CDR3 bases read: TGTGCCAGCAGCCCGAAGACAGGGAGGGATTCACCC.

A remark on this clone: The read gets to within 3 residues of the CDR3 end, and the germline J gene fills in the rest. This chain links TRBV5-1 with TRBJ2-1; perhaps TRBD2 as D (6 bases). The CDR3 is 16 amino acids. In germline, CDR1 is SGHRS, CDR2 YFSETQ. Trimming shortened V by 3 bases and J by 4 bases, and 17 bases separated the two germline ends. CDR3 protein: CASSSEGLARYNEQFF. The part of the CDR3 DNA that was read is TGCGCCAGCAGCTCGGAGGGCTTGGCCCGGTACAATGAG.

Points on this clone: The DNA ends 3 residues before the CDR3 does, and the rest of the CDR3 is filled in from the germline J gene. The rearrangement uses TRBV20-1 and TRBJ2-3; 8 nucleotides align to TRBD2. V shed 1 base, J shed 4 bases, and the junction held 4 bases outside the gene matches. Germline CDR1 is DFQATT and CDR2 is SNEGSKA (reference sequence). CDR3 length: 14 residues. CDR3 bases read: TGCAGTGCTAGAGTAGGGACTAGGGCAGATACG. Its protein is CSARVGTRADT. The whole CDR3 region reads CSARVGTRADTQYF.

Remarks on this clone: The sequence runs out 3 residues before the end of the CDR3; the remainder is reconstructed from the germline J gene. J is TRBJ1-2 and V is TRBV19, with a tentative D call TRBD1 (6 bases). Trimming took off 1 base at V and 1 base at J, with 16 bases between the two ends. Looked up from germline, CDR1 is LNHDA and CDR2 is SQIVND (reference sequence). The CDR3 loop spans 17 amino acids. CDR3 DNA, as far as it was read: TGTGCCAGTAGTATAGCAGGGGCACCAAATCGTAACTATGGC. Residues: CASSIAGAPNRNYG. The whole CDR3 region reads CASSIAGAPNRNYGYTF.

The DNA read from the CDR3 is TGCGCCAGCAGCTCGCGGGAGAACACCGGGGAG. Its translation is CASSSRENTGE. The full-length CDR3 reads as CASSSRENTGELFF. The genes are TRBV5-1 and TRBJ2-2, with D possibly TRBD2 on 6 matching bases. The read finishes 3 residues shy of the CDR3 end, and the germline J gene is used to complete it. With 3 bases removed from V and 1 base from J, the gap between germline ends came to 7 bases. This CDR3 has 14 residues. Germline CDR1 is SGHRS and CDR2 is YFSETQ.

On this clone: Coverage ceases 3 residues before the CDR3 finishes, and the germline J gene fills in the end. This chain joins TRBV2 and TRBJ2-1; 12 bases fit TRBD2. There are 15 residues in the CDR3. Germline V gene lookup returns CDR1 SNHLY and CDR2 FYNNEI. Unmatched junction bases numbered 8, after V lost 8 bases and J lost 6 bases. CDR3 bases read: TGTGCCAGCGGGGGGACTAGCGGGTCTTTCAATGAG. Its protein product is CASGGTSGSFNE. The full CDR3 protein is CASGGTSGSFNEQFF.

Concerning this clone itself: The read terminates 3 residues ahead of where the CDR3 ends, so the germline J gene completes it. This rearrangement joins TRBV18 to TRBJ2-7; 11 bases fit TRBD2. Per the germline V gene, CDR1 is KGHSH and CDR2 is LQKENI. The V segment lost 6 bases and the J segment 5 bases; nucleotides outside the gene matches: 9. CDR3 length equals 15 residues. The CDR3 is CASSSLAGVVDEQYF. The CDR3 bases that were read are TGTGCCAGCTCGTCACTAGCGGGAGTGGTTGACGAG.

A word on this clone: The sequenced fragment ends 3 residues before the CDR3 boundary, so the rest is inferred from the germline J gene. V usage is TRBV20-1 and J usage is TRBJ1-3; D may be TRBD1 (5 bases). The length of the CDR3 is 13 residues. CDR1 is DFQATT, CDR2 SNEGSKA, per germline (reference sequence). Trimming took off 6 bases at V and 2 bases at J, with 11 bases between the two ends. The CDR3 here is CSAQDSPGNTIYF. The part of the CDR3 DNA that was read is TGCAGTGCCCAAGACAGCCCTGGAAACACC.

To note about this clone: The observed sequence ends 3 residues before the CDR3 terminus, with the missing tail filled in from the germline J gene. V usage is TRBV6-4 and J usage is TRBJ2-2; TRBD2 matches at 13 bases. Germline CDR1 is MRHNA and CDR2 is SNTAGT. With V trimmed by 6 bases and J by 6 bases, 4 bases remained unmatched. CDR3 size: 15 residues. The CDR3 reads CASSPTSGGAGELFF. Incomplete CDR3 DNA: TGTGCCAGCAGCCCCACTAGCGGGGGGGCCGGGGAG.

Comment on this clone: Read sequence stops 3 residues before the CDR3 end, and the germline J gene provides the missing end. This chain links TRBV30 with TRBJ2-1, with D unclear. This CDR3 spans 12 amino acids. V was trimmed by 3 bases and J by 4 bases, leaving 7 bases between them. The germline CDR1 and CDR2 sequences are GTSNPN and SVGIG (reference sequence). CDR3 in amino acids: CAWRQLYNEQFF. Incomplete CDR3 DNA: TGTGCCTGGAGACAGTTATACAATGAG.

Comment on this clone: The DNA ends 3 residues before the CDR3 does, and the rest of the CDR3 is filled in from the germline J gene. V usage is TRBV18 and J usage is TRBJ2-3, with 10 nucleotides matching TRBD2. Germline assignment: CDR1 KGHSH and CDR2 LQKENI. The CDR3 extends over 17 amino acids. The J segment lost 3 bases and the V segment lost 4 bases, leaving 10 bases of the junction unmatched. The CDR3 reads CASSQREGIPTTDTQYF. The sequenced CDR3 bases are TGTGCCAGCTCACAGCGGGAGGGAATACCGACGACAGATACG.

For this clone: The CDR3 end is not reached by the read, which stops 3 residues before it; the germline J gene fills it in. This sequence joins TRBV20-1 and TRBJ1-6; 8 bases are shared with TRBD1. Germline V CDR1 and CDR2: DFQATT, SNEGSKA (reference sequence). The CDR3 is made up of 13 amino acids. V shed 5 bases and J 5 bases; nucleotides not matched to a gene: 2. CDR3 sequence: CSAWDRNNSPLHF. The DNA read from the CDR3 is TGCAGTGCTTGGGACAGGAATAATTCACCC.

Remarks on this clone: The observed sequence ends 3 residues before the CDR3 terminus, with the missing tail filled in from the germline J gene. The chain uses TRBV18 and TRBJ1-4; 8 nucleotides align to TRBD1. V shed 3 bases and J 5 bases; nucleotides not matched to a gene: 5. This CDR3 region has 15 residues. Germline V gene sequence: CDR1 KGHSH, CDR2 LQKENI. Partial CDR3 DNA: TGTGCCAGCTCACCCCGGACAGGGATGAATGAAAAA. It yields the protein CASSPRTGMNEK. The entire CDR3 sequence reads CASSPRTGMNEKLFF.